This is a list of T cell receptor beta chains from one sample in a study of blood T cells in healthy people across ages. In TCRdb, the 5' RACE reads were re-called with MiXCR into one record per CDR3 protein. The sample contains some 1.7 million distinct CDR3 sequences, approximately 28% of which appear only once. The sample was blood. Receptors were obtained from a woman aged 30 to 39 in good health. Each CDR3 is given without its conserved first and last residue.

v_gene,j_gene,CDR3aa
TRBV2,TRBJ2-7,ASTRAQAYEQY
TRBV2,TRBJ2-4,ASSEERTGKNIQY
TRBV24-1,TRBJ2-5,ATSDQGETQY
TRBV12-3/TRBV12-4,TRBJ2-1,ASSGSPRANEQF
TRBV4-1,TRBJ2-5,ASSRGTVQETQY
TRBV7-6,TRBJ1-1,ASSLASVGSGTEAF
TRBV2,-,ASSASEGSDEQY
TRBV20-1,TRBJ2-1,SARRASGINNEQF
TRBV27,TRBJ1-5,ASSPREKNQPQH
TRBV27,TRBJ1-5,ASRLARNQPQH
TRBV28,TRBJ1-2,ASRSPGQGLHGYT
TRBV20-1,TRBJ1-1,SARSLWANTEAF
TRBV29-1,-,SLATDRGLGEQF
TRBV6-2/TRBV6-3,TRBJ2-1,ASTQGLAFFNEQF
TRBV7-8,TRBJ2-7,ASSLERAAYEQY
TRBV11-2,-,ASSFIYRTGSSYEQY
TRBV28,-,ASSLGQGPYEQF
TRBV7-9,TRBJ2-1,ASSSGLASYNEQF
TRBV7-6,TRBJ2-2,ASSLTGLAGGPNTGELF
TRBV2,TRBJ2-5,ASSDYQGEAQY
TRBV12-3/TRBV12-4,TRBJ1-1,ASSRAEGTEAF
TRBV13,TRBJ2-2,ASSSPGGSWAGELF
TRBV2,TRBJ2-3,ASILPGALGDTQY
TRBV6-6,TRBJ2-1,ASSYFSRREDYNEQF
TRBV7-2,TRBJ2-2,ASRALAGASGTGELF
TRBV3-1,TRBJ2-1,ASSQVARGLYNEQF
TRBV15,TRBJ1-1,ATSRNRQGTEAF
TRBV6-2/TRBV6-3,-,ASSYGVGETQY
TRBV5-1,TRBJ2-3,ASSLLGTATDTQY
TRBV20-1,TRBJ1-2,SARDRILNYGYT
TRBV20-1,TRBJ2-1,SARDLLAGGPQF
TRBV5-1,TRBJ1-4,ASSSYRGTNEKLF
TRBV6-5,TRBJ1-2,ASSYTENSNYGYT
TRBV28,TRBJ2-7,ASSLGLAVAHYEQY
TRBV5-5,TRBJ2-5,ASSSLGGRETQY
TRBV6-4,TRBJ1-6,ASSRLPRGQSPLH
TRBV24-1,TRBJ2-1,ATSDRPQSSYNEQF
TRBV5-5,TRBJ1-2,ASSPRQGIYGYT
TRBV20-1,TRBJ2-1,SARGPQNNEQF
TRBV5-1,TRBJ1-5,ASSATGAGSQPQH
TRBV29-1,TRBJ2-7,SAAYRGRRLRDEQY
TRBV2,TRBJ1-4,ASSGDIVEKLF
TRBV12-3/TRBV12-4,TRBJ2-1,ASHTLHGGEQF
TRBV6-5,TRBJ2-7,ASSYQGGDYEQY
TRBV9,TRBJ2-2,ASSADRGSYTGELF
TRBV29-1,TRBJ1-5,SVATGSGNQPQH
TRBV7-2,TRBJ2-5,ASSFDRVGETQY
TRBV5-1,TRBJ1-2,ASSLEAGLYGYT
TRBV6-5,TRBJ2-1,ASRKAGGIYNEQF
TRBV5-1,TRBJ1-4,ASSPRGVDATEKLF
TRBV12-3/TRBV12-4,TRBJ2-1,ASILADPYNEQF
TRBV5-6,TRBJ1-4,ASRGGLNEKLF
TRBV4-1,TRBJ2-3,ASSQDPWGSTDTQY
TRBV10-3,-,AISESRSAEQY
TRBV5-5,TRBJ2-1,ASSDGSGTYNEQF